The 10 T cell receptor beta chains reported below all come from one sample, sequenced in a study of blood T cell repertoires in COVID-19. Measured with immunoSEQ multiplex PCR; TCRdb has only the in-frame clones, and not every one. The sample includes 200,000 to 300,000 clones, 84% of them seen just once. The sequencing input was peripheral blood. The receptor set was obtained from a woman aged 40 to 50 who had recovered from COVID-19.

This chain uses TRBV28 with TRBJ2-7; 7 bases line up with TRBD1. Looked up from germline, CDR1 is MDHEN and CDR2 is SYDVKM. The junction had 10 bases not matched to a gene; V was cut back by 8 bases and J by 0 bases. The length of the CDR3 is 15 residues. In DNA form, the CDR3 reads TGTGCCAGCGCCTCCGGGACAGAAAGCTCCTACGAGCAGTACTTC. The encoded protein is CASASGTESSYEQYF.

In DNA, the CDR3 is TGCGCCAGCAGCTTGTTGGCGGGGACGGATCAGCCCCAGCATTTT. It codes for CASSLLAGTDQPQHF. J is TRBJ1-5 and V is TRBV5-1, with TRBD1 as a possible D gene (5 bases). Trimming took 1 base from V and 5 from J, leaving 13 bases between them. The CDR3 covers 15 residues. Looked up from germline, CDR1 is SGHRS and CDR2 is YFSETQ. The whole variable domain, filled in from reference TRBV5-1 and TRBJ1-5, reads KAGVTQTPRYLIKTRGQQVTLSCSPISGHRSVSWYQQTPGQGLQFLFEYFSETQRNKGNFPGRFSGRQFSNSRSEMNVSTLELGDSALYLCASSLLAGTDQPQHFGDGTRLSIL.

The chain joins TRBV28 to TRBJ1-2; possibly TRBD1 for D (6 bases). V was cut by 7 bases and J by 2 bases, with 17 bases left in between. The CDR3 runs 15 residues. Per the germline V gene, CDR1 is MDHEN and CDR2 is SYDVKM. This CDR3 reads CASKSRTVVNYGYTF. The CDR3 coding sequence is TGTGCCAGCAAATCCCGGACAGTTGTAAACTATGGCTACACCTTC.

This chain links TRBV27 with TRBJ2-2; maybe TRBD1 (5 bases). The CDR3 extends over 15 amino acids. In germline, CDR1 is MNHEY, CDR2 SMNVEV (reference sequence). Trimming removed 3 bases from V and 2 bases from J, with 10 bases in between. The CDR3: CASSFPTENTGELFF. CDR3 nucleotide sequence: TGTGCCAGCAGTTTCCCGACAGAAAACACCGGGGAGCTGTTTTTT.

This chain links TRBV2 with TRBJ2-3; the match to TRBD1 covers 7 bases. CDR1 is SNHLY and CDR2 is FYNNEI in the germline V gene. V trimming: 6 bases; J trimming: 4 bases; junction bases outside the gene matches: 10. The CDR3 runs 15 residues. CDR3 bases: TGTGCCAGCAGGAACAGGGGAGTGGGGTCAGATACGCAGTATTTT. This gives the protein CASRNRGVGSDTQYF.

The rearrangement links TRBV30 to TRBJ1-2, with TRBD1 matching 7 bases. This CDR3 comprises 13 residues. V lost 2 bases, J lost 8 bases, and 8 bases stayed unmatched. Germline lookup yields CDR1 GTSNPN and CDR2 SVGIG (reference sequence). The CDR3 region has the DNA TGTGCCTGGAGTAGGTCAGGGGGGAGAGGCTACACCTTC. It codes for CAWSRSGGRGYTF.

The genes are TRBV5-1 and TRBJ1-2, with unresolved D. V lost 3 bases and J lost 7, with 13 bases in between. There are 13 residues in the CDR3. Per germline, CDR1 SGHRS and CDR2 YFSETQ. CDR3 loop: CASSSDGLGGYTF. The CDR3 DNA is TGCGCCAGCAGCTCTGACGGACTTGGTGGCTACACCTTC.

This clone came up a few times. The genes are TRBV5-4 and TRBJ1-2, with a weak D call TRBD1 (5 bases). Germline V lookup: CDR1 SGHNT, CDR2 YYREEE (reference sequence). The CDR3 contains 14 residues. Trimming cost V 0 bases and J 14 bases, with 20 bases left between them. The CDR3 bases are TGTGCCAGCAGCTTGGGGGGCAAAGAGCCCATGGATACCTTC. Encoded protein: CASSLGGKEPMDTF.

The chain recombines TRBV2 with TRBJ2-7, with 11 bases aligning to TRBD2. CDR1 SNHLY and CDR2 FYNNEI come from the germline V gene. Trimming took 7 bases from V and 1 from J; bases not matched to a gene: 6. The CDR3 extends over 15 amino acids. The CDR3 loop reads CASNSRTSGSYEQYF. Written as DNA, the CDR3 is TGTGCCAGCAATTCTCGGACTAGCGGGTCCTACGAGCAGTACTTC.

This clone was observed a single time. V usage is TRBV5-1 and J usage is TRBJ1-2; tentatively, D is TRBD1 (6 bases). In germline, CDR1 is SGHRS, CDR2 YFSETQ. CDR3 length equals 14 residues. Trimming cost V 1 base and J 8 bases, with 15 bases left between them. CDR3 region: CASSLLSGVRGYTF. Here the CDR3 DNA reads TGCGCCAGCAGCTTGTTATCAGGGGTACGGGGCTACACCTTC.